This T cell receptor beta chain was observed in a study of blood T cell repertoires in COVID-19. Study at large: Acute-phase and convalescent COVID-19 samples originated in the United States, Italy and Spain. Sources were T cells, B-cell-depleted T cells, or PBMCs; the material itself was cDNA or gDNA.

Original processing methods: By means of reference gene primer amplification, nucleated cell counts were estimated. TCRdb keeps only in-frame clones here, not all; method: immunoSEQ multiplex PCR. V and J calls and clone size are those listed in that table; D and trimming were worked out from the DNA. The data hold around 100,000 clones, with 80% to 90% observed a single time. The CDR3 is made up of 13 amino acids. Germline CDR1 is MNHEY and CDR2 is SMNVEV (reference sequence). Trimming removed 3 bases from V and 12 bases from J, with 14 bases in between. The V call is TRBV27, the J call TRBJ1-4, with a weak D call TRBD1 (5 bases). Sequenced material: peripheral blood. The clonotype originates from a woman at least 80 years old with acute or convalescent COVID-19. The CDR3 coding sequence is TGTGCCAGCAGTTTGGGTAGGGGCGGGGAACTGTTTTTT. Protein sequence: CASSLGRGGELFF.